This paragraph covers one T cell receptor beta chain sequence. As originally analysed: Researchers report that nucleated cell counts were estimated from reference gene primer amplification. TCRdb's table, derived via immunoSEQ multiplex PCR, lists solely in-frame clones and lacks some. V, J and clone size derive from that table, while D and trimming were established from the DNA sequence. The data show approximately 170,000 clones, around 83% seen once. The data were obtained in a study of blood T cell repertoires in COVID-19. Study-wide context: Sources were T cells, B-cell-depleted T cells, or PBMCs; the material itself was cDNA or gDNA.

V was shortened by 5 bases and J by 0 bases, with 10 bases between the two germline ends. There are 14 residues in the CDR3. The germline V gene encodes CDR1 SGHTA and CDR2 FQGTGA. The J gene is TRBJ1-1, the V gene TRBV7-3; tentative D call: TRBD1 (5 bases). The sequence derives from a woman in her seventies who had recovered from COVID-19. Specimen: peripheral blood. CDR3 amino acids: CASSLGQMNTEAFF. CDR3 bases: TGTGCCAGCAGCCTGGGGCAAATGAACACTGAAGCTTTCTTT.